This T cell receptor beta chain was observed in a study of cytomegalovirus exposure and HLA in healthy donors (dated by TCRdb to between 2016 and 2019). For the study in its entirety: An earlier analysis of approximately 640 of the donors reported approximately 290 Gb of sequence data and around 120 million unique TCR beta sequences from about 179 million T cells. All discovery cohort repertoires had been generated using a single sequencing platform. The study used immunosequencing to profile the T cell repertoires of approximately 630 subjects and linked those repertoires to cytomegalovirus serostatus. Class I and class II HLA loci were covered by the typing at four-digit resolution. An earlier analysis of some 500 of the donors used high-throughput TCR beta sequencing to judge whether each TCR beta V gene segment behaved as functional or pseudogenic. A later analysis re-analyzed previously published TCR beta repertoires from 500 to 700 donors and added high-resolution HLA genotyping to study TCR occurrence patterns. Roughly five DR-DQ haplotypes were handled as single units for association and clustering because linkage in the cohort was strong. Around 320 gigabases of sequencing data and 80 million or so unique TCR sequences were included in an early release covering 550 to 800 HLA-typed donors. Typing coverage varied by locus: about 629-630 donors for A, B, C, DRB1 and DQB1; under 550 for DQA1; nearly 610 for DPA1; some 470 for DPB1. Donor age, sex, ethnicity and CMV serostatus were compiled alongside the repertoire data. The study combined high-throughput TCR immunosequencing, statistical association of individual TCRs with disease status, and machine learning to predict cytomegalovirus infection status. A separate validation cohort of about 110 different subjects was used in addition to the roughly 670-subject first cohort. Across under 500 genotyped donors of the cohort, an average of roughly 250,000 unique TCR beta nucleotide sequences per donor were sequenced, and 15% to 20% of those sequences were non-productive. Genome-wide SNP genotypes for about 60% of the 666 donors were used in a later genetic analysis, which treated that subset as a discovery cohort. Among the roughly 410 genotyped donors, about 85% belonged to the genetic ancestry cluster associated with self-reported Caucasian donors. The study aimed to test whether signatures of past pathogen exposure could be identified by cataloging public T cell receptors. The later analysis used no new phenotypic data to find candidate immune exposures, relying instead on TCR beta sequences and their occurrence across donors. Study-wide conclusions, independent of this receptor: The classifier was reported to diagnose cytomegalovirus status with high specificity and sensitivity in both the original and validation cohorts. V-gene and J-gene trimming of TCR beta chains was associated with a missense DCLRE1C variant in a later genetic analysis, and the association was replicated in an independent cohort. The presence/absence analyses assumed that sequencing depth was roughly uniform across donors, and that assumption may not be true. Because counts were too low, more than 15 rarely observed V segments, including chromosome 9 orphons, were excluded from the earlier analysis of around 640 of the donors. Because the 87-base-pair reads could not distinguish some IMGT-functional V segments, including TRBV6-2 and TRBV6-3, those segments were excluded. The authors suggested that the approach could potentially be extended to other disease states and immunological phenotypes. Because HLA typing was missing for some donors at each locus, association tests included only the typed subset. A total of 164 TCR beta chains were listed by the study as associated with cytomegalovirus. A later analysis found that HLA-associated TCR beta chains were more clonally expanded and had lower generation probabilities than equally common non-associated chains. While some public TCRs were present in many individuals, most TCR sequences turned up only very rarely across donors. A further reported finding was that TCR beta sequences accurately predicted the HLA-A and HLA-B alleles for most subjects in the first cohort. Immune exposure information for the cohort was limited to CMV serostatus. A later analysis reported that several top co-occurrence clusters appeared linked to parvovirus B19, influenza, CMV and Epstein-Barr virus. A group of highly shared sequence variants was considered likely to be a technical artifact of the sequencing pipeline. A later analysis found that most CMV-associated TCR beta chains appeared HLA-restricted, with HLA associations seemingly driven largely by CMV exposure. This cohort had only TCR beta chains sequenced, and the lack of alpha or paired-chain data limited which features could be detected. A few of the identified cytomegalovirus-associated TCR beta chains were confirmed in vitro to be specific for cytomegalovirus antigens. Broadly in line with IMGT annotations, most TCR beta V segments showed up in productive rearrangements about 90% or about 30% of the time in an earlier analysis of some 590 of the donors. When HLA alleles, especially DR and DQ, strongly co-occurred, TCR associations were difficult to assign to individual alleles. Correlated functional status among segregating V segments might reflect linkage disequilibrium, but an unknown experimental factor could not be ruled out. In a later analysis, the rate of TCR association differed among HLA loci, with DRB1 alleles having the most associated TCRs and HLA-C alleles having the fewest. In a later genetic analysis, fewer N-insertions in productive TCRs were reported among donors in an Asian-associated ancestry cluster than the roughly 700-donor mean. A later analysis associated roughly 17,000 TCR beta sequences with specific HLA alleles at a false discovery rate of 0.05.

The cohort consisted of fewer than 700 healthy bone marrow donors. Cohort members were all nominally healthy when sampled, although unrecorded immune exposures were likely present. CMV serostatus was positive for more than 250 and negative for about 55% of the roughly 670 cohort members, and was not recorded for this donor. Each donor provided a peripheral blood sample, and peripheral blood mononuclear cells were used for TCR beta sequencing. The Qiagen DNeasy Blood Extraction Kit was used to extract genomic DNA from the blood cell samples. In regard to this clone: Which antigen it targets is not known. No base quality values were provided; no much bigger clone lies one nucleotide off.

Measured from the cysteine to the phenylalanine, the CDR3 is 15 residues long. Here the CDR3 DNA is all that survives: 45 bases in frame from base 1. Compared with germline, V lacks 4 bases and J lacks 7 bases; bases without a gene match: 14. The germline V gene provides CDR1 SGHRS and CDR2 YFSETQ. To prepare the library, the immunoSEQ multiplex PCR assay was applied. For the multiplex PCR, a mixture combining 60 forward primers for TCR Vbeta segments and 13 reverse primers for TCR Jbeta segments was used. A multiplex PCR assay on genomic DNA amplified the CDR3 region of rearranged TCR beta genes. Amplified TCR beta libraries were sequenced as 87-base-pair reads on the Illumina HiSeq System. Per the authors' processing: Across the 670 or so repertoires, a later analysis counted 75 million to 90 million unique TCR beta chains, around 11 million of which were shared by at least two donors. A nearest-neighbor algorithm error-corrected the raw reads and collapsed the reads into unique sequences, merging closely related sequences to remove PCR and sequencing errors. Alignment of CDR3 sequences to IMGT reference sequences was used to assign V, D and J gene segments. For a sequence to be retained, a match of at least six nucleotides was required to both a V gene segment and a J gene segment. Rearrangements were called productive when the CDR3 lacked stop codons and stayed in frame with V and J; all others were non-productive. CDR3 was defined by IMGT convention, running from the second conserved V-encoded cysteine to the conserved J-encoded phenylalanine. In an earlier analysis of around 600 of the donors, sequences lacking an unambiguous match to a single V gene segment were excluded. An earlier analysis of over 450 of the donors classified V segments as functional when productive rearrangements were above 56.7% and as segregating when the standard deviation between donors was above 5%. A statistical classification framework was built for diagnosing cytomegalovirus status from the catalog of TCR beta chain sequences. In a later analysis, V and J genes were assigned by comparing TCR nucleotide sequences against IMGT/GENE-DB human TR gene sequences. Using the TCRdist pipeline, a later analysis assigned CDR3 sequences along with most-parsimonious VDJ recombination scenarios. In a later analysis, each TCR beta chain was defined by its CDR3 amino acid sequence together with its V-gene family, and reads without a unique V-gene family were excluded. To address suspected cross-contamination and a sequencing artifact, a later analysis removed 592 highly shared, low-generation-probability nucleotide sequences. A later analysis calculated a clonal expansion index for each public chain from normalized within-repertoire ranks of inferred template counts. In a later analysis, generation probabilities were computed with a VDJ recombination model fitted to out-of-frame rearrangements, and the resulting probabilities were checked against IGoR. A later analysis scored TCR-TCR, TCR-HLA and TCR-CMV co-occurrence with hypergeometric tests, applying a repertoire-size bias correction to TCR pairs. In a later analysis, false discovery rates were estimated by permuting HLA or CMV assignments 20 times. In a later analysis, co-occurring TCRs were grouped using DBSCAN, and TCRdist sequence similarity was added for clustering within HLA-allele-positive subsets. Repertoires with fewer than 30,000 or more than 120,000 public chains, plus five repertoires with anomalous nucleotide sharing, were excluded from co-occurrence clustering. Sourced from immuneACCESS, this table was stored by TCRdb with only in-frame sequences that have V and J called. A share of the clones is absent; for the studies checked, an unresolved V gene accounts for under half, and the remainder has no known explanation. V and J calls and clone size come straight from that table; D and trimming were deduced from the DNA. Present in this sample are under 200,000 clones, around 85% of which were seen just once. The ten largest clones capture around 2% of the sample.

The clonotype was recovered from a human donor in good health. The chain joins TRBV5-1 to TRBJ2-7; TRBD1 aligns with 7 central bases. The sequencing sample was made of PBMCs. The CDR3 corresponds to CASSLGTVASGEQYF. The bases read TGCGCCAGCAGCCTCGGGACAGTGGCGTCGGGGGAGCAGTACTTC. When the CDR3 is completed using the reference TRBV5-1 and TRBJ2-7 genes on either side, the full variable domain is KAGVTQTPRYLIKTRGQQVTLSCSPISGHRSVSWYQQTPGQGLQFLFEYFSETQRNKGNFPGRFSGRQFSNSRSEMNVSTLELGDSALYLCASSLGTVASGEQYFGPGTRLTVT.